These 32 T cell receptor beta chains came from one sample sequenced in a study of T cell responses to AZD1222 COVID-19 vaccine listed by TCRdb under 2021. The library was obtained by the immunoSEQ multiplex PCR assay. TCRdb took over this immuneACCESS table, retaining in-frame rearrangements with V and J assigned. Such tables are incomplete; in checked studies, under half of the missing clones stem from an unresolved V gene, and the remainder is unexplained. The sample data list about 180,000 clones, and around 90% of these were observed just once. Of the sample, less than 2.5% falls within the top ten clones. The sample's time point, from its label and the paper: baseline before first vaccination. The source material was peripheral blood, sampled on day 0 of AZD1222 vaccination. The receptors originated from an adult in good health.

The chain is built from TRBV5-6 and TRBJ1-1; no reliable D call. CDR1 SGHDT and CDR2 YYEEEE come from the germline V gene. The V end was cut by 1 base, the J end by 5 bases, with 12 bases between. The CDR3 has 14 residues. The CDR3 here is CASSLSGRRTEAFF. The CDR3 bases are TGTGCCAGCAGCTTGTCGGGTAGGCGGACTGAAGCTTTCTTT. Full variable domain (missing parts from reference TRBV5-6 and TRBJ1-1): DAGVTQSPTHLIKTRGQQVTLRCSPKSGHDTVSWYQQALGQGPQFIFQYYEEEERQRGNFPDRFSGHQFPNYSSELNVNALLLGDSALYLCASSLSGRRTEAFFGQGTRLTVV.

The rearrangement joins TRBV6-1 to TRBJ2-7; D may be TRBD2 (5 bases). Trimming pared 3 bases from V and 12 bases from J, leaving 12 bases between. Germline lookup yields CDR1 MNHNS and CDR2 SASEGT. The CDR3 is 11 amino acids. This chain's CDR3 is CASSDLLAPYF. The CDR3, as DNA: TGTGCCAGCAGTGACCTTTTAGCGCCGTACTTC.

The CDR3 here is CASSDRYSTNEKLFF. In DNA form, the CDR3 reads TGTGCCAGTAGTGACAGATATTCAACTAATGAAAAACTGTTTTTT. The rearrangement links TRBV19 to TRBJ1-4; D is possibly TRBD1 (5 bases). The CDR3 has 15 residues. Germline loops: CDR1 LNHDA, CDR2 SQIVND (reference sequence). The germline V and J ends were trimmed by 5 bases and 0 bases, with 10 bases remaining between them.

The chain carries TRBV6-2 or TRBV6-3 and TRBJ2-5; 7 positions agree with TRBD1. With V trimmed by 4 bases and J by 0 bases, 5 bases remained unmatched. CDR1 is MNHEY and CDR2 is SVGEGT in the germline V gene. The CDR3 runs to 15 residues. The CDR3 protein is CASSSGTAYQETQYF. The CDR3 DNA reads TGTGCCAGCAGTTCCGGGACAGCCTACCAAGAGACCCAGTACTTC.

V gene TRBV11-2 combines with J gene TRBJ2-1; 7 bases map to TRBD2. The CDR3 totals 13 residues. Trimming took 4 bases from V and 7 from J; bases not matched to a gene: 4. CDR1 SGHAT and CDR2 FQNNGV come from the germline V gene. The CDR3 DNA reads TGTGCCAGCAGCTGGGGGAGGGAAAATGAGCAGTTCTTC. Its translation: CASSWGRENEQFF.

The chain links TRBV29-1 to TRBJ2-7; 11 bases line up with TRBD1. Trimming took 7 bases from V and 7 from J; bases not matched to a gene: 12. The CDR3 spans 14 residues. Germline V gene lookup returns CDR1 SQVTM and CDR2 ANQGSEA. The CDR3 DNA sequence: TGCAGCGCATCCGCCGGGACAGGGGGTCGGGAGCAGTACTTC. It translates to CSASAGTGGREQYF.

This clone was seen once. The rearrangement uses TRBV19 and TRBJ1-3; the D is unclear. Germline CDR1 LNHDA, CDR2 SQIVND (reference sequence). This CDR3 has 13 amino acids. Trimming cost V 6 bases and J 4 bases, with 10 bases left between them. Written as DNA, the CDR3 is TGTGCCAGTAGGCCGACAATGGGAAACACCATATATTTT. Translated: CASRPTMGNTIYF.

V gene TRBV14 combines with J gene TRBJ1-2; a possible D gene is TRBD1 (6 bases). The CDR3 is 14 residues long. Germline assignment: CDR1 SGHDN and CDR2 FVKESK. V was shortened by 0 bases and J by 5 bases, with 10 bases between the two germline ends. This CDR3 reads CASSQEKGGYGYTF. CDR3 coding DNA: TGTGCCAGCAGCCAAGAGAAGGGGGGATATGGCTACACCTTC. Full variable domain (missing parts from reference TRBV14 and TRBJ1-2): EAGVTQFPSHSVIEKGQTVTLRCDPISGHDNLYWYRRVMGKEIKFLLHFVKESKQDESGMPNNRFLAERTGGTYSTLKVQPAELEDSGVYFCASSQEKGGYGYTFGSGTRLTVV.

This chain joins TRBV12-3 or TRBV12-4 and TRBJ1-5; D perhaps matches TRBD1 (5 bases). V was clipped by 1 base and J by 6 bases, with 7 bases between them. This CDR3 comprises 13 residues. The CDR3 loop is CASSLGTIQPQHF. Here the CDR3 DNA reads TGTGCCAGCAGTTTAGGGACAATTCAGCCCCAGCATTTT.

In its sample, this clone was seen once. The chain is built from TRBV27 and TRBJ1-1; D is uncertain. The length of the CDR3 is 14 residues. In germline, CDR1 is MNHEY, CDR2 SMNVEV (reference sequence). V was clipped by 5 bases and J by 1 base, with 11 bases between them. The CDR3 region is CASSPWAGNTEAFF. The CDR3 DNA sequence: TGTGCCAGCAGTCCCTGGGCCGGGAACACTGAAGCTTTCTTT.

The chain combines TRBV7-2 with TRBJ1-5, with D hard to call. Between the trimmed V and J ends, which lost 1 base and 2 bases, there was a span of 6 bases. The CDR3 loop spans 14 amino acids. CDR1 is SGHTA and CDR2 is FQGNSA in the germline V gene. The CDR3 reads CASSLVAGNQPQHF. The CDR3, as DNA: TGTGCCAGCAGCTTAGTGGCAGGCAATCAGCCCCAGCATTTT.

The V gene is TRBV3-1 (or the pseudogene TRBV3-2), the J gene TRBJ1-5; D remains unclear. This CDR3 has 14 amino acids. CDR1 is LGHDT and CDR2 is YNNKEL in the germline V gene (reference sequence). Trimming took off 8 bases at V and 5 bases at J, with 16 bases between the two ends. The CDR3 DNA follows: TGTGCCAGCGGCCCCAACCCAATTGATCAGCCCCAGCATTTT. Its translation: CASGPNPIDQPQHF.

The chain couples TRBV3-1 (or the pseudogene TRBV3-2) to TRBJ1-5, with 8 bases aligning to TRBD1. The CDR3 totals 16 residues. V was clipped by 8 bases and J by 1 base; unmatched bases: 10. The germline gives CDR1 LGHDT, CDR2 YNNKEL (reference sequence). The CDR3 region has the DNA TGTGCCAGCTCGGGGCAGGGGGCGCGGAGCAATCAGCCCCAGCATTTT. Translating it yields CASSGQGARSNQPQHF.

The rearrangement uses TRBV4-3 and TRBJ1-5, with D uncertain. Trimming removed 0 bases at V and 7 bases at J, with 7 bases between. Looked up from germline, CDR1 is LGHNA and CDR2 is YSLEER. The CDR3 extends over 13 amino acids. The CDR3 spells CASSQDLVQPQHF. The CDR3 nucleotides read TGCGCCAGCAGCCAAGATCTTGTACAGCCCCAGCATTTT.

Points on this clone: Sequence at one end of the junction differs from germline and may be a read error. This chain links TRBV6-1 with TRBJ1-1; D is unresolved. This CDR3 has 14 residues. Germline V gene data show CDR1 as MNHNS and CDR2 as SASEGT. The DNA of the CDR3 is TGTGCCAGCAGGGAAGCCCCCATGAACACTGAAGCTTTCTTT. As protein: CASREAPMNTEAFF.

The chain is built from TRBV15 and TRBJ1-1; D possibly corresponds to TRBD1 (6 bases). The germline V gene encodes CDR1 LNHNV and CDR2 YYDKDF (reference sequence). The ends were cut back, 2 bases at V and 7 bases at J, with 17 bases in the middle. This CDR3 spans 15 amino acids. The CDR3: CATSRTATGSSEAFF. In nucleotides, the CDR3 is TGTGCCACCAGCAGAACCGCAACAGGGTCCAGTGAAGCTTTCTTT.

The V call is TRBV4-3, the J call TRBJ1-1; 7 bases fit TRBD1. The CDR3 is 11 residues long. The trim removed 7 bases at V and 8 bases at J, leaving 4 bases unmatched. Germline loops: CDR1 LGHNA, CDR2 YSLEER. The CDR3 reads CASKGAKEAFF. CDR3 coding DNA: TGCGCCAGCAAGGGGGCGAAGGAAGCTTTCTTT.

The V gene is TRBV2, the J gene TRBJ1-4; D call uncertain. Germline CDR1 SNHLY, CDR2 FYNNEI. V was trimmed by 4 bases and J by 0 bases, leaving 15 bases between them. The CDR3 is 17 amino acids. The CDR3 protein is CASSGNLVQTTNEKLFF. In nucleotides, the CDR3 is TGTGCCAGCAGTGGGAATCTGGTGCAGACAACTAATGAAAAACTGTTTTTT.

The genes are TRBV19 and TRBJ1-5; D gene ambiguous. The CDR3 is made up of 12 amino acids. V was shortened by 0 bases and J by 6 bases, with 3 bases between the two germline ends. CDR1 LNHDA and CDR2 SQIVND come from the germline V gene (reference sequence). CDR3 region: CASSIELQPQHF. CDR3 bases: TGTGCCAGTAGTATAGAGCTTCAGCCCCAGCATTTT.

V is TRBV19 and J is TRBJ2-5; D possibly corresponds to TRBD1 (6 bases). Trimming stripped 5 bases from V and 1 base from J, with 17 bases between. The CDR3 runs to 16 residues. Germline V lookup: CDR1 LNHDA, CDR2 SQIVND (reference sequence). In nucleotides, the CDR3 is TGTGCCAGTAGTCCCTGGGACAATGCCGCCCAAGAGACCCAGTACTTC. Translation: CASSPWDNAAQETQYF. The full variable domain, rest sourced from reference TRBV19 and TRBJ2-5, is DGGITQSPKYLFRKEGQNVTLSCEQNLNHDAMYWYRQDPGQGLRLIYYSQIVNDFQKGDIAEGYSVSREKKESFPLTVTSAQKNPTAFYLCASSPWDNAAQETQYFGPGTRLLVL.

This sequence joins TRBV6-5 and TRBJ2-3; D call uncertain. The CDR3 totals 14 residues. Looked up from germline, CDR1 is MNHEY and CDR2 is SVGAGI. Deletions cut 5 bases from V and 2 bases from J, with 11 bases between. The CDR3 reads CASSKPQDTDTQYF. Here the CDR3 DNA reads TGTGCCAGCAGTAAACCTCAAGACACAGATACGCAGTATTTT.

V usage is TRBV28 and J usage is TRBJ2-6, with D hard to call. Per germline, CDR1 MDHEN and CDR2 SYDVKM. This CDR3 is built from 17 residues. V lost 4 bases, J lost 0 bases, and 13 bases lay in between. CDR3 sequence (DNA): TGTGCCAGCAGTTCCCGCAGGTCGCACTCTGGGGCCAACGTCCTGACTTTC. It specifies CASSSRRSHSGANVLTF. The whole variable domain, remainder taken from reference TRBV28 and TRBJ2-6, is DVKVTQSSRYLVKRTGEKVFLECVQDMDHENMFWYRQDPGLGLRLIYFSYDVKMKEKGDIPEGYSVSREKKERFSLILESASTNQTSMYLCASSSRRSHSGANVLTFGAGSRLTVL.

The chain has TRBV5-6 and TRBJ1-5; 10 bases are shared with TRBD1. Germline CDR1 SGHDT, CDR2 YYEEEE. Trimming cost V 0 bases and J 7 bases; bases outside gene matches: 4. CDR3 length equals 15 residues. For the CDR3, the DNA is TGTGCCAGCAGCTTGGGACAGGGGGCAGGCCAGCCCCAGCATTTT. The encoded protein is CASSLGQGAGQPQHF.

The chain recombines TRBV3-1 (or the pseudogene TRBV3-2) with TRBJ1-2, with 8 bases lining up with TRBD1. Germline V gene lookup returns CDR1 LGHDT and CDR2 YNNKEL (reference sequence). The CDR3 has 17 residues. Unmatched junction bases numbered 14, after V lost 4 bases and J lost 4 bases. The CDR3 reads CASSPLQDRGLFYGYTF. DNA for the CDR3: TGTGCCAGCAGCCCATTACAAGACAGGGGCCTCTTCTATGGCTACACCTTC.

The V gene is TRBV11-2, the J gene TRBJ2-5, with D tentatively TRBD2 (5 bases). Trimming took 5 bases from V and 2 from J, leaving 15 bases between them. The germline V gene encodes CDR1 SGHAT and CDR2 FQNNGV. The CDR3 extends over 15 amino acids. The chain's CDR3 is CASSPGLHTQETQYF. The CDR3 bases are TGTGCCAGCAGCCCCGGACTCCATACACAAGAGACCCAGTACTTC.

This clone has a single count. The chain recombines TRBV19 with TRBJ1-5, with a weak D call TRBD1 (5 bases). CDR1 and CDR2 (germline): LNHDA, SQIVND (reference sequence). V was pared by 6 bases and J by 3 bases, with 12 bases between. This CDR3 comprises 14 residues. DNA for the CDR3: TGTGCCAGTAGAGGGGTAGGGGTCAATCAGCCCCAGCATTTT. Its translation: CASRGVGVNQPQHF.

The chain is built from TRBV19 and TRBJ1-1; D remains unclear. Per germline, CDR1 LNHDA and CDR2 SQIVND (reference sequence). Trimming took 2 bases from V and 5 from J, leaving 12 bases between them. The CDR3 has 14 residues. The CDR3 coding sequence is TGTGCCAGTAGTATAATAGGCGTGGAGACTGAAGCTTTCTTT. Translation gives CASSIIGVETEAFF.

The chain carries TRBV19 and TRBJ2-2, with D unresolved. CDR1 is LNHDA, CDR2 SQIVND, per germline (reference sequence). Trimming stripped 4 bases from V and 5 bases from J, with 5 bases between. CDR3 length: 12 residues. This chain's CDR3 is CASSTRTGELFF. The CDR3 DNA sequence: TGTGCCAGTAGTACCCGGACCGGGGAGCTGTTTTTT.

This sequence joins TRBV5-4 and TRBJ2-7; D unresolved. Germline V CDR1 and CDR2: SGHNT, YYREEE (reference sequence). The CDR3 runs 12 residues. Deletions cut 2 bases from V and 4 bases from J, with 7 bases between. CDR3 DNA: TGTGCCAGCAGCTTCGGTCGGTACGAGCAGTACTTC. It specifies CASSFGRYEQYF.

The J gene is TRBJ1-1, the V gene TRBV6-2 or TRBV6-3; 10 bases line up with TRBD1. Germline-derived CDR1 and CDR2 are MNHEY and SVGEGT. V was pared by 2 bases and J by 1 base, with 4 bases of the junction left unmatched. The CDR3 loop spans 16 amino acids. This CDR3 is CASSYGTGVENTEAFF. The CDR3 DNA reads TGTGCCAGCAGTTACGGGACAGGGGTGGAGAACACTGAAGCTTTCTTT.

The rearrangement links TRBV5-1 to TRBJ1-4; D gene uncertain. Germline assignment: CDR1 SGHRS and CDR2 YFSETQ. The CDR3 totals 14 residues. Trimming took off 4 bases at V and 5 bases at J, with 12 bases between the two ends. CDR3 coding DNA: TGCGCCAGCAGCCTGGGAAGTTTCAATGAAAAACTGTTTTTT. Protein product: CASSLGSFNEKLFF.

This CDR3 is CASSLSRWPYNEQFF. In DNA form, the CDR3 reads TGTGCCAGCAGCTTATCCAGGTGGCCCTACAATGAGCAGTTCTTC. The V and J genes are TRBV11-2 and TRBJ2-1, with D hard to call. With 2 bases removed from V and 2 bases from J, the gap between germline ends came to 10 bases. This CDR3 comprises 15 residues. Germline loops: CDR1 SGHAT, CDR2 FQNNGV.